The 16 T cell receptor beta chains presented below share a single source sample, sequenced in a study of tumor-infiltrating lymphocytes in primary liver carcinoma. Total RNA (around 500 ng) served as template for TCR beta cDNA synthesis primed by a constant-region primer. TCR beta libraries came from three nested multiplex PCR rounds using slightly modified ARM-PCR. Primers for the first two PCR rounds were TRBV1-TRBV30 forward primers and a C-beta reverse primer (approximately 9 cycles per round). TCRdb passed the multiplex PCR reads through MiXCR, listing each CDR3 protein once. This table has 60,000 or so distinct CDR3 sequences, roughly 70% appearing once. Without any cell sorting, about 18-31 mg of bulk tissue yielded co-extracted RNA and DNA. Sequencing was performed on liver tumor tissue from sampling region 2. Subset here: tumor region T2, inferior pole. The receptors derive from a man aged 35 to 55 with primary liver carcinoma and hepatitis B virus infection.

This sequence joins TRBV10-1 and TRBJ2-5; D gene unclear. V lost 9 bases, J lost 5 bases, and 22 bases lay in between. The germline gives CDR1 WNHNN, CDR2 SYGVQD (reference sequence). The CDR3 is made up of 15 amino acids. The CDR3 sequence: CASSNAQELVETQYF. For the CDR3, the DNA is TGCGCCAGTAGTAATGCCCAGGAGCTCGTGGAGACCCAGTACTTC.

A few counts support this clonotype. Without the conserved terminal phenylalanine or tryptophan, this CDR3 likely stems from a read error. The DNA is left out, because the CDR3 cannot be placed on it with certainty; the CDR3 is given as TCRdb lists it. J is TRBJ2-7 and V is TRBV4-2. Inclusive of both ends, the CDR3 amounts to 12 amino acids. Germline V lookup: CDR1 LGHNA, CDR2 YNFKEQ. The CDR3 here is CASSQEVHEQHL.

On this clonotype itself: Just one base apart from a much larger clone, this may be a read error. The rearrangement uses TRBV28 and TRBJ2-5; perhaps TRBD1 as D (6 bases). V was cut by 5 bases and J by 4 bases, with 14 bases left in between. CDR3 length: 14 amino acids. CDR1 is MDHEN, CDR2 SYDVKM, per germline. CDR3 residues: CASSPMIGGETQYF. The DNA of the CDR3 is TGTGCCAGCAGTCCGATGATAGGGGGAGAGACCCAGTACTTC. Full variable domain (missing parts from reference TRBV28 and TRBJ2-5): DVKVTQSSRYLVKRTGEKVFLECVQDMDHENMFWYRQDPGLGLRLIYFSYDVKMKEKGDIPEGYSVSREKKERFSLILESASTNQTSMYLCASSPMIGGETQYFGPGTRLLVL.

On this clonotype: One end of the junction fails to match germline, which may point to a read error. The chain carries TRBV6-5 and TRBJ1-3; the match to TRBD1 covers 7 bases. Germline-derived CDR1 and CDR2 are MNHEY and SVGAGI. The CDR3 has 13 amino acids. The CDR3 here is CASKQGNGNTINF. The DNA of the CDR3 is TGTGCCAGCAAACAGGGGAATGGAAACACCATAAATTTT.

Comment on this clonotype: One end of the junction is discordant with germline, which a read error may explain. The chain couples TRBV4-2 to TRBJ2-3; TRBD2 agrees at 10 bases. The CDR3 loop spans 18 amino acids. CDR1 LGHNA and CDR2 YNFKEQ come from the germline V gene. The CDR3 sequence: CTSSRVALLAGATDAQYF. The DNA of the CDR3 is TGTACCAGCAGCCGAGTGGCGCTTCTAGCGGGAGCGACAGATGCGCAGTATTTT.

This clonotype was seen a handful of times. Because the CDR3 is missing its conserved closing phenylalanine or tryptophan, this is likely a read error. The chain's CDR3 is CARSVITGSRGEQYL. The CDR3 DNA reads TGTGCCCGCAGCGTAATCACGGGGAGCCGGGGGGAGCAGTACCTC. This chain links TRBV7-8 with TRBJ2-7; D might be TRBD2 (6 bases). The length of the CDR3 is 15 residues. CDR1 is SGHVS and CDR2 is FQNEAQ in the germline V gene.

As for this clonotype: One base away lies a much larger clone, so this may be a sequencing read error. The CDR3 DNA sequence: TGTGCCAGCAGGGGGACAGGGGCAGGTGAAGAGACCCAGTACTTC. It codes for CASRGTGAGEETQYF. This chain uses TRBV6-5 with TRBJ2-5, with 10 bases that match TRBD1. Trimming removed 6 bases from V and 3 bases from J; junction bases left unmatched: 7. The CDR3 loop spans 15 amino acids. CDR1 MNHEY and CDR2 SVGAGI come from the germline V gene.

The chain couples TRBV6-5 to TRBJ2-1; 8 nucleotides agree with TRBD2. The germline V gene encodes CDR1 MNHEY and CDR2 SVGAGI. V was pared by 10 bases and J by 16 bases, with 12 bases of the junction left unmatched. This CDR3 is 11 amino acids long. CDR3 sequence: CAIGRGTSDFF. CDR3 bases: TGTGCCATAGGGAGAGGGACTAGTGATTTCTTC.

Note on this clonotype: At one of its ends the junction is not consistent with the germline gene, which may arise from a read error. The V gene is TRBV7-9, the J gene TRBJ2-1, with TRBD1 as a possible D gene (6 bases). The CDR3 totals 12 residues. The germline gives CDR1 SEHNR, CDR2 FQNEAQ (reference sequence). CDR3 loop: CASSSGQSKQFF. Here the CDR3 DNA reads TGCGCCAGCAGCTCCGGACAGAGTAAGCAGTTCTTC.

The rearrangement joins TRBV20-1 to TRBJ2-7; 7 nucleotides agree with TRBD2. The CDR3 is 12 amino acids. Unmatched junction bases numbered 6, after V lost 8 bases and J lost 2 bases. Germline V gives CDR1 DFQATT, CDR2 SNEGSKA (reference sequence). The CDR3 nucleotides read TGCAGTCCGACTAGCCGAACCTACGAGCAGTACTTC. Its translation is CSPTSRTYEQYF.

This clonotype was seen a single time. The junction does not match germline at one end; this may be a read error. The chain has TRBV10-3 and TRBJ2-7; 16 bases match TRBD2. Germline CDR1 reads ENHRY; CDR2 reads SYGVKD. CDR3 length: 19 residues. The CDR3, as DNA: TGTACCATAACCAAACGATCGGGACTAGCGGGAGGGTTCTCCAACGAGCAGTACTTC. It yields the protein CTITKRSGLAGGFSNEQYF.

The chain combines TRBV11-2 with TRBJ2-5; TRBD1 aligns across 8 bases. With V trimmed by 9 bases and J by 8 bases, 20 bases remained unmatched. Looked up from germline, CDR1 is SGHAT and CDR2 is FQNNGV. CDR3 length: 16 amino acids. CDR3 DNA: TGTGCCAGTGGCTTAACAGCAGGGGGCTCGGGGGAAACCCAGTACTTC. Its protein product is CASGLTAGGSGETQYF.

The sample holds many counts of this clonotype. Relative to the germline gene, one junction end is altered; a read error may explain this. The rearrangement links TRBV4-2 to TRBJ1-6; D is unresolved. There are 15 residues in the CDR3. Germline values: CDR1 LGHNA, CDR2 YNFKEQ. CDR3 sequence reads: CVSSQAGVKDSPLHF. CDR3 coding DNA: TGTGTCAGCAGCCAAGCTGGGGTGAAGGATTCACCCCTCCACTTT.

CDR3 sequence reads: CASSLTAGGSGETIYF. The CDR3 coding sequence is TGTGCCAGCAGCTTAACAGCAGGGGGCTCGGGGGAGACCATATACTTC. V gene TRBV11-2 combines with J gene TRBJ2-5, with TRBD1 identical over 8 bases. The CDR3 runs to 16 residues. From germline, CDR1 is SGHAT and CDR2 FQNNGV. The junction had 19 bases not matched to a gene; V was cut back by 2 bases and J by 14 bases.

As concerns this clonotype: The junction departs from the called germline gene at one end, perhaps through a read error. The chain joins TRBV5-1 to TRBJ1-2; unclear D gene. This CDR3 spans 13 amino acids. Germline assignment: CDR1 SGHRS and CDR2 YFSETQ. The CDR3 sequence: CASRLDWNYGYTF. The CDR3 DNA is TGTGCCAGCAGGTTGGACTGGAACTATGGCTACACCTTC. Looking up the rest from reference TRBV5-1 and TRBJ1-2 gives the full variable domain: KAGVTQTPRYLIKTRGQQVTLSCSPISGHRSVSWYQQTPGQGLQFLFEYFSETQRNKGNFPGRFSGRQFSNSRSEMNVSTLELGDSALYLCASRLDWNYGYTFGSGTRLTVV.

With regard to this clonotype: Sequence at one end of the junction differs from germline and may be a read error. The rearrangement joins TRBV4-1 to TRBJ2-3; 8 bases fit TRBD2. Germline lookup yields CDR1 MGHRA and CDR2 YSYEKL. The CDR3 covers 16 residues. The CDR3 is CAISQDTGGPGDTQYF. CDR3 nucleotide sequence: TGCGCCATCAGCCAAGATACGGGAGGGCCGGGAGATACGCAGTATTTT.